Below, one T cell receptor beta chain is given with its context. Its antigen is unknown. The data originate from a study of cytomegalovirus exposure and HLA in healthy donors. Germline V gene data show CDR1 as MDHEN and CDR2 as SYDVKM. This CDR3 region has 12 residues. With 9 bases clipped from V and 4 bases from J, the junction kept 5 bases outside the gene matches. Points from the study as a whole: Usually a TCR sequence was rare, but some public TCRs were found in many donors. Specific recognition of CMV antigens was confirmed in vitro for a few chains (all CMV-associated). Among TCR beta chains of equal frequency, HLA-associated ones were more clonally expanded in a later analysis. According to a later analysis, donors in an Asian-associated ancestry cluster reportedly had fewer N-insertions than the roughly 630-donor mean.

The PCR contained 60 Vbeta and 13 Jbeta primers. The assay was immunoSEQ multiplex PCR, and TCRdb's table has in-frame clones only and misses some. The sample contains tens of thousands of clones, 65% to 85% of which appear only once. The TCR was taken from a man in his sixties in good health and CMV-seropositive. Sequencing input: PBMCs. This chain links TRBV28 with TRBJ1-2; TRBD1 aligns across 7 bases. This CDR3 is CASFQGVYGYTF. In DNA form, the CDR3 reads TGTGCCAGTTTTCAGGGGGTCTATGGCTACACCTTC.